The 12 T cell receptor beta chains below were found in one sample sequenced in a study of OX40 agonist ivuxolimab in advanced cancers. The repertoire was sequenced with immunoSEQ multiplex PCR; TCRdb's copy has only in-frame clones and lacks some. The sample shows tens of thousands of clones, about 86% of them seen only once. The source was CD4+ or CD8+ T cells sorted from blood, collected in a trial of the OX40 agonist ivuxolimab. The receptor source for this set is an adult with an advanced solid tumor such as melanoma, head and neck, liver or kidney cancer.

V and J are TRBV27 and TRBJ2-1; 8 positions match TRBD2. With 5 bases clipped from V and 8 bases from J, the junction kept 8 bases outside the gene matches. This CDR3 spans 14 amino acids. The V gene's germline CDR1 is MNHEY and CDR2 SMNVEV (reference sequence). Written as DNA, the CDR3 is TGTGCCAGCAGTGTAAGCGGGAGCTCCCATGAGCAGTTCTTC. It is translated as CASSVSGSSHEQFF.

J is TRBJ1-6 and V is TRBV7-9; the D gene is possibly TRBD1 (5 bases). The CDR3 is made up of 14 amino acids. Germline V CDR1 and CDR2: SEHNR, FQNEAQ (reference sequence). The germline V and J ends were trimmed by 8 bases and 5 bases, with 13 bases remaining between them. The CDR3 bases are TGTGCCAGCGGGGCCAGGGCCCATAATTCACCCCTCCACTTT. It translates to CASGARAHNSPLHF.

The gene calls are TRBV2 and TRBJ2-1, with 13 bases fitting TRBD2. The germline CDR1 and CDR2 sequences are SNHLY and FYNNEI. The CDR3 loop spans 14 amino acids. Trimming cost V 1 base and J 14 bases; bases outside gene matches: 5. Here the CDR3 DNA reads TGTGCCAGCAGTGAAGGGGGGACTAGCGGGGAAAAGTTCTTC. Its translation: CASSEGGTSGEKFF.

The rearrangement uses TRBV6-6 and TRBJ2-7, with D possibly being TRBD1 (5 bases). Germline V gives CDR1 MNHNY, CDR2 SVGAGI (reference sequence). The CDR3 length is 14 residues. Trimming left V 2 bases short and J 3 bases short, with 11 bases between. CDR3 loop: CASSYGGRGYEQYF. For the CDR3, the DNA is TGTGCCAGCAGTTACGGTGGAAGGGGCTACGAGCAGTACTTC.

The V and J genes are TRBV6-1 and TRBJ2-5; 8 bases are shared with TRBD2. CDR3 length equals 13 residues. V shed 7 bases and J 5 bases; nucleotides not matched to a gene: 6. Germline assignment: CDR1 MNHNS and CDR2 SASEGT. The CDR3 loop reads CASKSGGGETQYF. Here the CDR3 DNA reads TGTGCCAGCAAGAGCGGGGGAGGTGAGACCCAGTACTTC.

J is TRBJ2-7 and V is TRBV4-2; D tentatively fits TRBD1 or TRBD2 (5 bases each). The CDR3 is 15 amino acids. V lost 4 bases and J lost 0, with 13 bases in between. Germline V gives CDR1 LGHNA, CDR2 YNFKEQ. This chain's CDR3 is CASSPGTASSYEQYF. CDR3 in DNA: TGTGCCAGCAGCCCCGGGACGGCAAGCTCCTACGAGCAGTACTTC.

In its sample, this clone was seen once. The V call is TRBV11-1, the J call TRBJ2-3; D remains unclear. The germline gives CDR1 SGHAT, CDR2 FQDESV (reference sequence). The CDR3 is 14 residues long. V was cut by 5 bases and J by 2 bases, with 11 bases left in between. In DNA, the CDR3 is TGTGCCAGCAGCAAACTCAAGGACACAGATACGCAGTATTTT. As protein: CASSKLKDTDTQYF.

As regards this clone: At the DNA level, this CDR3 is encoded by other sequences in the same sample as well. The chain combines TRBV5-4 with TRBJ2-3; the D gene is possibly TRBD1 (6 bases). This CDR3 is built from 14 residues. V shed 2 bases and J shed 0 bases, with 7 bases lying between them. Germline V lookup: CDR1 SGHNT, CDR2 YYREEE (reference sequence). CDR3 sequence reads: CASSLGGSTDTQYF. CDR3 in DNA: TGTGCCAGCAGCTTAGGGGGTAGCACAGATACGCAGTATTTT.

The V call is TRBV7-2, the J call TRBJ1-5; the D is unclear. V lost 3 bases and J 5 bases, leaving 14 bases between the germline ends. The germline V gene encodes CDR1 SGHTA and CDR2 FQGNSA. This CDR3 spans 15 amino acids. CDR3 region: CASSFSGGSDQPQHF. CDR3 in DNA: TGTGCCAGCAGCTTCTCAGGAGGGAGCGATCAGCCCCAGCATTTT.

The chain couples TRBV6-4 to TRBJ2-7; 10 bases match TRBD1. Germline CDR1 and CDR2: MRHNA and SNTAGT. The CDR3 length is 13 residues. V was pared by 5 bases and J by 10 bases, with 8 bases of the junction left unmatched. CDR3 sequence (DNA): TGTGCCAGCAGTAAAACCGGGACAGGGGAACAGTACTTC. Translating it yields CASSKTGTGEQYF.

The chain links TRBV19 to TRBJ2-7; D possibly corresponds to TRBD2 (7 bases). Germline assignment: CDR1 LNHDA and CDR2 SQIVND (reference sequence). V lost 4 bases and J lost 5, with 12 bases in between. The CDR3 extends over 13 amino acids. CDR3 DNA: TGTGCCAGTAGTAGGGGGGGGCTCAACGAGCAGTACTTC. Translated: CASSRGGLNEQYF.

The genes are TRBV6-1 and TRBJ1-1; 7 nucleotides align to TRBD1. Germline CDR1 MNHNS, CDR2 SASEGT. The junction had 9 bases not matched to a gene; V was cut back by 2 bases and J by 12 bases. The CDR3 length is 13 residues. The chain's CDR3 is CASSERGLFQPFF. CDR3 coding DNA: TGTGCCAGCAGTGAAAGGGGGCTTTTTCAACCTTTCTTT.